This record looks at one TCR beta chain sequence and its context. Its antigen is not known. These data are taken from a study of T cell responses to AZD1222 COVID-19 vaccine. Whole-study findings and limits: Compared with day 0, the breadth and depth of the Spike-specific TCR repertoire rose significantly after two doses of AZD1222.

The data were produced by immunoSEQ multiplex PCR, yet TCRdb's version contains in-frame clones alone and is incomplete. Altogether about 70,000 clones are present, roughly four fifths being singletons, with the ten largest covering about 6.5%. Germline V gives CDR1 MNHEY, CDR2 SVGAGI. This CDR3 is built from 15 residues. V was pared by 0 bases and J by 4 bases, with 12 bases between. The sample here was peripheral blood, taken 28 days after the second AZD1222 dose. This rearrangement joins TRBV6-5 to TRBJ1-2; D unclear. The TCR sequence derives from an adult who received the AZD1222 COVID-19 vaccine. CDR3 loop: CASSYSRAVGYGYTF. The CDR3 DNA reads TGTGCCAGCAGTTACTCGAGGGCGGTCGGCTATGGCTACACCTTC.